This T cell receptor beta chain was profiled in a study of blood T cell repertoires in COVID-19. About the research overall: Samples came from the United States, Italy and Spain, spanning acute and convalescent COVID-19. Sources were T cells, B-cell-depleted T cells, or PBMCs; the material itself was cDNA or gDNA.

In the original processing: Amplified reference gene primers provided the basis for estimating nucleated cell counts. Clones were sequenced by immunoSEQ multiplex PCR, and TCRdb holds only the in-frame ones, with some missing. V and J calls and clone size are as listed in that table; D and trimming were resolved from the DNA. The sample includes about 44,000 clones, roughly four fifths of them seen just once. Per the germline V gene, CDR1 is MDHEN and CDR2 is SYDVKM. After removal of 7 bases from V and 3 bases from J, the junction contained 8 bases not matched to a gene. There are 14 residues in the CDR3.

This receptor was obtained from a human donor in a cohort sampled during active COVID-19. Material: peripheral blood. The chain has TRBV28 and TRBJ1-1; 7 positions agree with TRBD1. CDR3 in DNA: TGTGCCAGCAACCAACAGGGGACCTACACTGAAGCTTTCTTT. Its translation: CASNQQGTYTEAFF.